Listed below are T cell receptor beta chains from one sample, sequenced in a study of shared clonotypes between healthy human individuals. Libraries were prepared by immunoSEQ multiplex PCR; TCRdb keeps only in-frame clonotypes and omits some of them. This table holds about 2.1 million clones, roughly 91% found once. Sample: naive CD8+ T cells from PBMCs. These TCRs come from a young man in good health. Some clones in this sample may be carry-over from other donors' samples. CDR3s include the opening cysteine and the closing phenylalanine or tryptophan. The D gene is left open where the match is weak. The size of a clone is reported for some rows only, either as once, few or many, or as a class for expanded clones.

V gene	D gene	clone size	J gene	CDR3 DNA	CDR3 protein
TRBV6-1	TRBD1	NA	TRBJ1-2	TGTGCCAGCAGTGTCTGGGACAGACGCAATGGCTACACCTTC	CASSVWDRRNGYTF
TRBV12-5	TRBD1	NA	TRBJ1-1	TGTGCTAGTGGTACGGACAGGCCCTCGAACACTGAAGCTTTCTTT	CASGTDRPSNTEAFF
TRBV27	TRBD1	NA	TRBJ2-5	TGTGCCAGCAGGCCCGGGACAGGCAAACAAGAGACCCAGTACTTC	CASRPGTGKQETQYF
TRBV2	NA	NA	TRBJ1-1	TGTGCCAGCAGTGACCCTGGGGGCTACGGAGGTGGCACTGAAGCTTTCTTT	CASSDPGGYGGGTEAFF
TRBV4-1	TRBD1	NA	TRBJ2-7	TGCGCCAGCAGCACCCGGACAGGAGCAACCTACGAGCAGTACTTC	CASSTRTGATYEQYF
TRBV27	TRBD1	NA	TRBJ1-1	TGTGCCAGCAGTCGACAGGGGGCGCTTACTGAAGCTTTCTTT	CASSRQGALTEAFF
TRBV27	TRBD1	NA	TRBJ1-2	TGTGCCACCGGACAGGGCGCAACCTATGGCTACACCTTC	CATGQGATYGYTF
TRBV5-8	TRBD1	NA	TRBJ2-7	TGTGCCAGCAGCTTGGAGGTGACAGGGAACGACGAGCAGTACTTC	CASSLEVTGNDEQYF
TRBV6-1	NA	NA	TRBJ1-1	TGTGCCAGCAGCCTGTTGAGGGAGAGGGACACTGAAGCTTTCTTT	CASSLLRERDTEAFF
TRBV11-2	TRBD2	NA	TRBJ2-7	TGTGCCAGCAACAGGCTAGCGGCAGGATCCTACGAGCAGTACTTC	CASNRLAAGSYEQYF
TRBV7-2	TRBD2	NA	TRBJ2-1	TGTGCCAGCAGCTTAGTAGGAGGGGGTCTAGCGGGAGTCAATGAGCAGTTCTTC	CASSLVGGGLAGVNEQFF
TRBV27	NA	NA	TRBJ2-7	TGTGCCAGCAGTTGGGACGGTGGCTACGAGCAGTACTTC	CASSWDGGYEQYF
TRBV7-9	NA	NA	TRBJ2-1	TGTGCCAGCAGCCTAAGACAGGCCCATGAGCAGTTCTTC	CASSLRQAHEQFF
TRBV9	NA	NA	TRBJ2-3	TGTGCCAGCAGCGGTAGCGGTATCCGCACAGATACGCAGTATTTT	CASSGSGIRTDTQYF
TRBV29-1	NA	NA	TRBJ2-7	TGCAGCGCCTACTTAGGTCCAACGAATGTGCAGTACTTC	CSAYLGPTNVQYF
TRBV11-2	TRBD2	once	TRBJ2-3	TGTGCCAGCACCCGGGGGGGCGCGGTAGATACGCAGTATTTT	CASTRGGAVDTQYF
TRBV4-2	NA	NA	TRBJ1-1	TGTGCCAGCAGCCAAACTGGGGGGAACACTGAAGCTTTCTTT	CASSQTGGNTEAFF
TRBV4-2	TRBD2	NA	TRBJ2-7	TGTGCCAGCAGCCCTACCCCTAGCGGGCCGACGGATAGGGAGCAGTACTTC	CASSPTPSGPTDREQYF
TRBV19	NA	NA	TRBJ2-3	TGTGCCAGTAGGTGGGCTAGCTCAGATACGCAGTATTTT	CASRWASSDTQYF
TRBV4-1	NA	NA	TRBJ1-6	TGCGCCAGCAGCCAAGTCACCCACCTGGTTTCACCCCTCCACTTT	CASSQVTHLVSPLHF
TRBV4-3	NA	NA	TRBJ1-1	TGCGCCAGCAGCCAAACCCGGCGGCAGTTGAACACTGAAGCTTTCTTT	CASSQTRRQLNTEAFF
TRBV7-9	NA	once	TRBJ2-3	TGTGCCAGCAGCTTCCAACTTGGCACAGATACGCAGTATTTT	CASSFQLGTDTQYF
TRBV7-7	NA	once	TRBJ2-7	TGTGCCAGCAGCCCCACAGGGAGCCACGAGCAGTACTTC	CASSPTGSHEQYF
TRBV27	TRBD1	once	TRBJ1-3	TGTGCCAGCAGTCCGTTTCGAGGGGACAGAGGAAACACCATATATTTT	CASSPFRGDRGNTIYF
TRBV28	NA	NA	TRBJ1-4	TGTGCCAGCAGCGAGGACACGGACGTTACACCATTTTTT	CASSEDTDVTPFF
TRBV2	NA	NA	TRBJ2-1	TGTGCCAGCACTGGACTCGCCTCCTACAATGAGCAGTTCTTC	CASTGLASYNEQFF
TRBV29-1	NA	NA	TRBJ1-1	TGCAGCGTTCTTTCGGCGGTCGGAGTCACTGAAGCTTTCTTT	CSVLSAVGVTEAFF
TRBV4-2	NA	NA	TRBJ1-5	TGTGCCAGCAGCCAATCTAGATATCAGCCCCAGCATTTT	CASSQSRYQPQHF
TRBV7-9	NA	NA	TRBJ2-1	TGTGCCAGCAGCTTAGCGTTGCGGAATGAGCAGTTCTTC	CASSLALRNEQFF
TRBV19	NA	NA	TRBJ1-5	TGTGCCAGTAGTATTTTTTTGTCAAGCAATCAGCCCCAGCATTTT	CASSIFLSSNQPQHF
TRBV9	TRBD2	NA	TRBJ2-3	TGTGCCAGCAGCGTCTTGGGACTAGCGGGAGGCGGTGGCACAGATACGCAGTATTTT	CASSVLGLAGGGGTDTQYF
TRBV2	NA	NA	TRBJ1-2	TGTGCCAGCTACAGCAAGGCCCAGGGTACTTGGCTAAGGGGTGGCTACACCTTC	CASYSKAQGTWLRGGYTF
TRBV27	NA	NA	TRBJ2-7	TGTGCCAACGAGCCCCTCCCATCGTTATACGAGCAGTACTTC	CANEPLPSLYEQYF
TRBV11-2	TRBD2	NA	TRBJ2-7	TGTGCCAGCAGCTTAGGAGCGGGAGTCGGTTACGAGCAGTACTTC	CASSLGAGVGYEQYF
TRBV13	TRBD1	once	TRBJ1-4	TGTGCCAGCAGCATCGGGACAGACATAGATAATGAAAAACTGTTTTTT	CASSIGTDIDNEKLFF
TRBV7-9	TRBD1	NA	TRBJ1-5	TGTGCCAGCAGCTCTGTTCGATCCCTCGGACAGGGGCCCAATCAGCCCCAGCATTTT	CASSSVRSLGQGPNQPQHF
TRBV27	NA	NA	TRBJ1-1	TGTGCCAGCAGCTCTACAGCAGATGAAGCTTTCTTT	CASSSTADEAFF
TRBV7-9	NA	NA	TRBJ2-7	TGTGCCAGCGAGTTCCCTGGCCCTGCCGTGTACGAGCAGTACTTC	CASEFPGPAVYEQYF
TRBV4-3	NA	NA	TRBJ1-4	TGCGCCAGCAGCCAAGTGTCGCTCGGACATGAAAAACTGTTTTTT	CASSQVSLGHEKLFF
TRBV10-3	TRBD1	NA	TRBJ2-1	TGTGCCATCAGTGAGATTGGACAGGGGGATGAGCAGTTCTTC	CAISEIGQGDEQFF
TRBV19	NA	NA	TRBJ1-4	TGTGCCAGTAGTCCAGGGAGTCCCTATGAAAAACTGTTTTTT	CASSPGSPYEKLFF
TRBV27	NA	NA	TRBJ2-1	TGTGCCAGCAGTTTAGGGGGACCGCAGTTCTTC	CASSLGGPQFF
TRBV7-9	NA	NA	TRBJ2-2	TGTGCCAGCAGCTCCGGACTCACCGGGGAGCTGTTTTTT	CASSSGLTGELFF
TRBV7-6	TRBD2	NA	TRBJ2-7	TGTGCCAGCAGCCTCAGCGGGAGTCCTTACGAGCAGTACTTC	CASSLSGSPYEQYF
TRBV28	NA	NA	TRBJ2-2	TGTGCCAGCAGTTTCCCCTACGGACCCGGGGAGCTGTTTTTT	CASSFPYGPGELFF